This entry is about one TCR beta chain. Its antigen is still unknown. This sample is drawn from a study of T cell responses to AZD1222 COVID-19 vaccine. Study in general: Second doses at about 4 or about 12 weeks were pooled.

Clones were sequenced by immunoSEQ multiplex PCR, and TCRdb holds only the in-frame ones, with some missing. The data contain around 50,000 clones, approximately 79% of them singletons. General study results and limits: Close to half of all spike-specific TCRs reportedly target regions of the variants that are unmutated. No day 14 peak samples; only post-peak repertoires were characterized. Clonal diversity was possibly underestimated; the donors were predominantly white British and more often female.

Germline loops: CDR1 LNHDA, CDR2 SQIVND (reference sequence). The CDR3 sequence is 14 residues long. Trimming stripped 4 bases from V and 2 bases from J, with 9 bases between. This chain links TRBV19 with TRBJ1-5; D unclear. This clonotype was sampled from an adult in good health. The material sequenced was peripheral blood, taken on day 0 of AZD1222 vaccination. CDR3 coding DNA: TGTGCCAGTAGTACAGCGAGGGGCAATCAGCCCCAGCATTTT. Protein sequence: CASSTARGNQPQHF.